The source of this T cell receptor (beta chain) is a study of OX40 agonist ivuxolimab in advanced cancers. Study background: The study reported partial responses in three patients: one hepatocellular carcinoma, two cutaneous melanoma.

CDR3 length equals 13 residues. Germline V lookup: CDR1 SGHAT, CDR2 FQNNGV. The V and J ends lost 1 base and 9 bases respectively, with 13 bases between them. Study-level results: Clonal expansion was seen in CD4+ and CD8+ blood T cells by week 6 at 0.1 to 3.0 mg/kg.

Assay: immunoSEQ multiplex PCR; the TCRdb copy retains only in-frame clones and omits some. This table holds around 110,000 clones, around 93% found once. Of note for this clone: The antigen is not known.

V usage is TRBV11-2 and J usage is TRBJ2-7, with D maybe TRBD1 (7 bases). The TCR comes from an adult with an advanced solid tumor such as melanoma, head and neck, liver or kidney cancer. Sequenced material: CD4+ or CD8+ T cells sorted from blood, taken in a trial of the OX40 agonist ivuxolimab. The DNA for the CDR3 is TGTGCCAGCAGCTTAGTGGAGGGGGCTGTGCAGTACTTC. Translated: CASSLVEGAVQYF.